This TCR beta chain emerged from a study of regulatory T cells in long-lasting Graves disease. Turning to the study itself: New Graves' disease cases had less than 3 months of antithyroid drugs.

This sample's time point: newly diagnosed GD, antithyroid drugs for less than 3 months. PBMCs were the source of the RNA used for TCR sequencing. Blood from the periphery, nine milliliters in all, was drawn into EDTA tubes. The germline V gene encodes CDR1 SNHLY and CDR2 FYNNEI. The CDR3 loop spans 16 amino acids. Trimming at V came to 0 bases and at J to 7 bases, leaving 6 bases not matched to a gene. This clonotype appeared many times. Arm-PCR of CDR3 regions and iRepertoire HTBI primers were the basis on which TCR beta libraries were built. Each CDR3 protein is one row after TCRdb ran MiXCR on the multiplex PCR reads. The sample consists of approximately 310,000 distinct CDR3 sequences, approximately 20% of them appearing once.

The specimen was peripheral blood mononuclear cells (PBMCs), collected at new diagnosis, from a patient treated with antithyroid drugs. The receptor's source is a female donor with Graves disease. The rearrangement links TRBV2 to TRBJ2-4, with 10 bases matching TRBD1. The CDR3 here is CASSEALGGQGNIQYF. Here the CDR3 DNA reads TGTGCCAGCAGTGAAGCGCTGGGGGGACAGGGGAACATTCAGTACTTC.